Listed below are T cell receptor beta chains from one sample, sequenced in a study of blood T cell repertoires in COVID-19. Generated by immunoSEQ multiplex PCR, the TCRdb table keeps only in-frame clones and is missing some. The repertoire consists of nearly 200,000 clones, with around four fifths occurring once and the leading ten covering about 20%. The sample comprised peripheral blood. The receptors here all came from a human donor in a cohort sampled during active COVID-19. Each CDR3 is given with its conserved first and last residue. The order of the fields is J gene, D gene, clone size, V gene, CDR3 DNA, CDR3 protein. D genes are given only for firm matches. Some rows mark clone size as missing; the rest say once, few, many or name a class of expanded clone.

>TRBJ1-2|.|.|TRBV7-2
TGTGCCAGCAGCCTACCCGGGGGTGACTATGGCTACACCTTC
CASSLPGGDYGYTF
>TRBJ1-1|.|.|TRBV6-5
TGTGCCAGCAGTAAACCCAGGGGTATTTATACTGAAGCTTTCTTT
CASSKPRGIYTEAFF
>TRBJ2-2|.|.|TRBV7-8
TGTGCCAGCAGCCGAGACAGGATCAATCTTTGGGGGGAGCTGTTTTTT
CASSRDRINLWGELFF
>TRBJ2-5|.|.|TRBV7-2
TGTGCCAGCAGCTCCAGTGGACTGCAAGAGACCCAGTACTTC
CASSSSGLQETQYF
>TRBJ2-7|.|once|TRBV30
TGTGCCTGGAGTATCGGACAGTTCTACGAGCAGTACTTC
CAWSIGQFYEQYF
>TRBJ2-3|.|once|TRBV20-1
TGCAGTGCTAGTGGCGGAAACACAGATACGCAGTATTTT
CSASGGNTDTQYF
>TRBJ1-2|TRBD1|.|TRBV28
TGTGCCAGCTCTCTGGGGCTCTCGGGGACAGGTTATGGCTACACCTTC
CASSLGLSGTGYGYTF
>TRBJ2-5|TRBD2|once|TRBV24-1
TGTGCCACCCGGAGCGGGGGGGCGTTAGGCGAGACCCAGTACTTC
CATRSGGALGETQYF
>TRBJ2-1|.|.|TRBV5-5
.
CASSFFGELNEQFF
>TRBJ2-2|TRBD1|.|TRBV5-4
TGTGCCAGCAGCTTACAGGGGGCGAGCGGGGAGCTGTTTTTT
CASSLQGASGELFF
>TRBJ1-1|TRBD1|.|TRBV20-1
TGCAGTGCTAGTTCTGGGACAGTCACTGAAGCTTTCTTT
CSASSGTVTEAFF
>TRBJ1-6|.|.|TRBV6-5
TGTGCCAGCAGGACAGTGAATTCACCCCTCCACTTT
CASRTVNSPLHF
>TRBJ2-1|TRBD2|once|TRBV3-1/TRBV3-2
TGTGCCAGCAGTTCCCCGGGACTAGTAATAGTTGAGCAGTTCTTC
CASSSPGLVIVEQFF
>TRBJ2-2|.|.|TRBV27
TGTGCCGTAGCCTCCTCCCGGGGGATCGGGGAGCTGTTTTTT
CAVASSRGIGELFF
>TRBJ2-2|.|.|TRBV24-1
TGTGCCACCAGTGACCCGCAGGGAATTCGGAACACCGGGGAGCTGTTTTTT
CATSDPQGIRNTGELFF
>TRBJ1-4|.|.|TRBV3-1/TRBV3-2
TGTGCCAGCAGCCCAGACATAGGGGGAACTAATGAAAAACTGTTTTTT
CASSPDIGGTNEKLFF
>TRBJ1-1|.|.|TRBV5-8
TGTGCCAGCATGCCCGGGACGGGGGACACTGAAGCTTTCTTT
CASMPGTGDTEAFF
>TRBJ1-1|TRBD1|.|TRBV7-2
TGTGCCAGCAGCTCCCTGACAGGGGTTGGTGAAGCTTTCTTT
CASSSLTGVGEAFF
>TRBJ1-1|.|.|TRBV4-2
TGTGCCAGCAGCCAAGAATCCAGGACAAACACTGAAGCTTTCTTT
CASSQESRTNTEAFF
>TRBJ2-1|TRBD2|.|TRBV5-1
TGCGCCAGCAGCCAAGCGGGGGCCTCCTACAATGAGCAGTTCTTC
CASSQAGASYNEQFF
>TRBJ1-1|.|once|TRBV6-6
TGTGCCAGCAGTCTCCTGGCTTCGAACACTGAAGCTTTCTTT
CASSLLASNTEAFF
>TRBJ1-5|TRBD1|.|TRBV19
TGTGCCAGTAGTTCAAGACAGGGAGGAAAGCAGCCCCAGCATTTT
CASSSRQGGKQPQHF
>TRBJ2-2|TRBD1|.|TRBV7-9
TGTGCCAGCAGGCCGACAGGGCCGACCGGGGAGCTGTTTTTT
CASRPTGPTGELFF
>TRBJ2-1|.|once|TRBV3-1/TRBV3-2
TGTGCCAGCAGCCCACCAAAGACATGGCCCAATGAGCAGTTCTTC
CASSPPKTWPNEQFF
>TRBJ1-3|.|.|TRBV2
TGTGCCAGCAGTCCCGGAGGGTCTGGAAACACCATATATTTT
CASSPGGSGNTIYF